The 22 T cell receptor beta chains given below trace back to one sample, sequenced in a study of immune evolution from preneoplasia to lung adenocarcinoma. The data were produced by immunoSEQ multiplex PCR, yet TCRdb's version contains in-frame clones alone and is incomplete. This table has about 5,000 clones, 78% appearing once. Sequencing was done on a sample of FFPE normal lung tissue adjacent to the tumor. The source of these receptors is a person aged 45-69 years with lung adenocarcinoma.

J is TRBJ1-3 and V is TRBV19; D not resolved. From germline, CDR1 is LNHDA and CDR2 SQIVND (reference sequence). This CDR3 region has 16 residues. The ends were cut back, 3 bases at V and 1 base at J, with 13 bases in the middle. CDR3 protein: CASSMVGSSSGNTIYF. In DNA form, the CDR3 reads TGTGCCAGTAGTATGGTGGGGAGCTCTTCTGGAAACACCATATATTTT. Full variable domain (rest looked up from reference TRBV19 and TRBJ1-3): DGGITQSPKYLFRKEGQNVTLSCEQNLNHDAMYWYRQDPGQGLRLIYYSQIVNDFQKGDIAEGYSVSREKKESFPLTVTSAQKNPTAFYLCASSMVGSSSGNTIYFGEGSWLTVV.

The J gene is TRBJ2-1, the V gene TRBV18; 7 bases match TRBD2. Germline V gives CDR1 KGHSH, CDR2 LQKENI. The CDR3 runs 15 residues. V was pared by 4 bases and J by 7 bases, with 10 bases of the junction left unmatched. This chain's CDR3 is CASSLVTSNNNEQFF. DNA of the CDR3: TGTGCCAGCTCACTTGTGACTAGCAATAATAATGAGCAGTTCTTC. Complete variable domain (other parts from reference TRBV18 and TRBJ2-1): NAGVMQNPRHLVRRRGQEARLRCSPMKGHSHVYWYRQLPEEGLKFMVYLQKENIIDESGMPKERFSAEFPKEGPSILRIQQVVRGDSAAYFCASSLVTSNNNEQFFGPGTRLTVL.

This chain uses TRBV7-8 with TRBJ1-4, with D perhaps TRBD1 (5 bases). The CDR3 contains 17 residues. V lost 7 bases and J 8 bases, leaving 26 bases between the germline ends. Germline V gives CDR1 SGHVS, CDR2 FQNEAQ. CDR3 sequence reads: CASTLEGAGLKGEKLFF. The CDR3 nucleotides are TGTGCCAGCACCCTAGAAGGGGCTGGCCTCAAGGGGGAAAAACTGTTTTTT.

The chain carries TRBV5-1 and TRBJ2-5; 8 bases fit TRBD1. The V and J ends lost 4 bases and 5 bases, in that order; junction bases with no gene match: 7. From germline, CDR1 is SGHRS and CDR2 YFSETQ. CDR3 size: 14 residues. DNA for the CDR3: TGCGCCAGCAGCCCAGGACAGGGTAGGGAGACCCAGTACTTC. It codes for CASSPGQGRETQYF. Full variable domain (remainder filled in from reference TRBV5-1 and TRBJ2-5): KAGVTQTPRYLIKTRGQQVTLSCSPISGHRSVSWYQQTPGQGLQFLFEYFSETQRNKGNFPGRFSGRQFSNSRSEMNVSTLELGDSALYLCASSPGQGRETQYFGPGTRLLVL.

The chain employs TRBV2 and TRBJ1-3; D is unresolved. CDR1 and CDR2 from the germline V gene are SNHLY and FYNNEI. The CDR3 length is 16 residues. The V end lost 0 bases, the J end lost 0 bases, and 9 bases lay between the germline ends. Here the CDR3 DNA reads TGTGCCAGCAGTGAAGCGACGGAAGACTCTGGAAACACCATATATTTT. As protein: CASSEATEDSGNTIYF.

The V gene is TRBV28, the J gene TRBJ1-3; 7 bases are shared with TRBD1. This CDR3 region has 16 residues. In germline, CDR1 is MDHEN, CDR2 SYDVKM. V lost 6 bases and J lost 0; bases outside the gene matches: 8. The CDR3 loop reads CASSPTGPYSGNTIYF. The CDR3 region has the DNA TGTGCCAGCAGCCCGACAGGGCCCTACTCTGGAAACACCATATATTTT.

In its sample, this clone was seen once. The gene calls are TRBV28 and TRBJ1-1; a weak D match, TRBD1 (6 bases). Germline CDR1 MDHEN, CDR2 SYDVKM. This CDR3 contains 15 residues. The ends were cut back, 1 base at V and 5 bases at J, with 14 bases in the middle. The CDR3 loop is CASSLSPGARTEAFF. The CDR3 coding sequence is TGTGCCAGCAGTTTATCTCCGGGGGCTCGGACTGAAGCTTTCTTT.

The chain combines TRBV7-9 with TRBJ1-2; 8 positions match TRBD1. V shed 0 bases, J shed 4 bases, and the junction held 4 bases outside the gene matches. CDR3 length: 15 amino acids. Germline V lookup: CDR1 SEHNR, CDR2 FQNEAQ (reference sequence). The CDR3: CASSLAQTGAYGYTF. The CDR3 nucleotides read TGTGCCAGCAGCTTAGCGCAGACAGGGGCCTATGGCTACACCTTC.

The chain is built from TRBV28 and TRBJ2-7; D possibly corresponds to TRBD2 (6 bases). The CDR3 covers 14 residues. Germline V lookup: CDR1 MDHEN, CDR2 SYDVKM. The V gene lost 8 bases and the J gene lost 6 bases, with 20 bases spanning the gap. The CDR3 DNA follows: TGTGCCAGCGGGGGGACCTTAATGTTAGGCGAGCAGTACTTC. Translating it yields CASGGTLMLGEQYF.

This clone is large. V is TRBV10-3 and J is TRBJ1-5; D is possibly TRBD1 (5 bases). Per germline, CDR1 ENHRY and CDR2 SYGVKD. The V gene lost 10 bases and the J gene lost 3 bases, with 13 bases spanning the gap. This CDR3 region has 13 residues. CDR3 sequence reads: CASNRDPNQPQHF. In DNA, the CDR3 is TGTGCCAGCAACCGGGACCCCAATCAGCCCCAGCATTTT.

This sequence joins TRBV6-5 and TRBJ1-1; no definite D call. The V and J ends lost 5 bases and 4 bases respectively, with 14 bases between them. This CDR3 region has 14 residues. The V gene's germline CDR1 is MNHEY and CDR2 SVGAGI. The CDR3 loop is CASSGRLVGTEAFF. The CDR3 bases are TGTGCCAGCAGTGGGAGACTTGTGGGCACTGAAGCTTTCTTT.

The rearrangement uses TRBV30 and TRBJ2-2; D unresolved. V was cut by 2 bases and J by 6 bases, with 4 bases left in between. The CDR3 is made up of 11 amino acids. Germline CDR1 reads GTSNPN; CDR2 reads SVGIG (reference sequence). This CDR3 reads CAWSQAGELFF. CDR3 bases: TGTGCCTGGAGTCAGGCCGGGGAGCTGTTTTTT.

The chain has TRBV6-6 and TRBJ1-5; D unclear. Trimming pared 0 bases from V and 3 bases from J, leaving 6 bases between. Per germline, CDR1 MNHNY and CDR2 SVGAGI (reference sequence). CDR3 size: 14 residues. This CDR3 reads CASSYSQVNQPQHF. DNA for the CDR3: TGTGCCAGCAGTTACTCCCAAGTCAATCAGCCCCAGCATTTT.

In DNA, the CDR3 is TGTGCCAGCAGCATAGGAGGACTAGCGGGCCGGCGGGAGACCCAGTACTTC. It yields the protein CASSIGGLAGRRETQYF. The V call is TRBV9, the J call TRBJ2-5; 11 bases align to TRBD2. Trimming took 4 bases from V and 5 from J; bases not matched to a gene: 13. The CDR3 totals 17 residues. Germline CDR1 is SGDLS and CDR2 is YYNGEE.

The chain employs TRBV5-8 and TRBJ2-6; no firm D call. Between the trimmed V and J ends, which lost 3 bases and 1 base, there was a span of 8 bases. The CDR3 has 15 amino acids. Germline V gene sequence: CDR1 SGHTS, CDR2 YDEGEE. The CDR3, as DNA: TGTGCCAGCAGCTCCAGCATATCTGGGGCCAACGTCCTGACTTTC. Its protein is CASSSSISGANVLTF.

V is TRBV29-1 and J is TRBJ2-1; 8 nucleotides line up with TRBD1. The germline gives CDR1 SQVTM, CDR2 ANQGSEA. J lost 3 bases, V lost 3 bases, and 10 bases had no gene match. This CDR3 comprises 16 residues. CDR3 region: CSVDLFGQGLYNEQFF. The CDR3, as DNA: TGCAGCGTTGACCTATTCGGACAGGGCCTCTACAATGAGCAGTTCTTC.

This chain joins TRBV5-1 and TRBJ2-2; 10 positions agree with TRBD2. The germline CDR1 and CDR2 sequences are SGHRS and YFSETQ. This CDR3 has 15 residues. The ends lost 5 bases at V and 5 bases at J; junction bases unmatched: 6. CDR3 sequence: CASSPSGRRTGELFF. The CDR3 nucleotides read TGCGCCAGCAGTCCTAGCGGGAGAAGGACCGGGGAGCTGTTTTTT.

The chain uses TRBV29-1 and TRBJ2-5, with 10 bases fitting TRBD2. The CDR3 is 12 residues long. The V gene's germline CDR1 is SQVTM and CDR2 ANQGSEA. The V and J ends lost 8 bases and 3 bases, in that order; junction bases with no gene match: 3. The chain's CDR3 is CSSLAGEETQYF. In nucleotides, the CDR3 is TGCAGCTCGCTAGCGGGAGAAGAGACCCAGTACTTC.

This chain links TRBV28 with TRBJ1-2; possibly TRBD1 for D (5 bases). V shed 7 bases and J shed 3 bases, with 15 bases lying between them. This CDR3 comprises 14 residues. The V gene's germline CDR1 is MDHEN and CDR2 SYDVKM. The CDR3 spells CASTLIGADYGYTF. For the CDR3, the DNA is TGTGCCAGCACCTTGATAGGGGCGGACTATGGCTACACCTTC.

This sequence joins TRBV5-1 and TRBJ2-1; 11 bases line up with TRBD2. The germline V gene has CDR1 SGHRS and CDR2 YFSETQ. This CDR3 has 15 amino acids. J lost 4 bases, V lost 4 bases, and 4 bases had no gene match. CDR3 DNA: TGCGCCAGCAGCAAGACTAGCGGGACATACAATGAGCAGTTCTTC. As protein: CASSKTSGTYNEQFF.

The rearrangement links TRBV30 to TRBJ1-2; a possible D gene is TRBD1 (6 bases). CDR1 and CDR2 from the germline V gene are GTSNPN and SVGIG (reference sequence). The length of the CDR3 is 13 residues. Trimming left V 3 bases short and J 5 bases short, with 13 bases between. CDR3 in DNA: TGTGCCTGGAGGACAGGAAGAAGGTATGGCTACACCTTC. It yields the protein CAWRTGRRYGYTF.

This clone has more than one count but fewer than ten. The chain links TRBV9 to TRBJ2-5, with 9 nucleotides matching TRBD2. The trim removed 0 bases at V and 4 bases at J, leaving 4 bases unmatched. Germline CDR1 and CDR2: SGDLS and YYNGEE. The CDR3 totals 15 residues. The CDR3 protein is CASSVDSGRGETQYF. The CDR3 nucleotides are TGTGCCAGCAGCGTAGATAGCGGGAGAGGAGAGACCCAGTACTTC.